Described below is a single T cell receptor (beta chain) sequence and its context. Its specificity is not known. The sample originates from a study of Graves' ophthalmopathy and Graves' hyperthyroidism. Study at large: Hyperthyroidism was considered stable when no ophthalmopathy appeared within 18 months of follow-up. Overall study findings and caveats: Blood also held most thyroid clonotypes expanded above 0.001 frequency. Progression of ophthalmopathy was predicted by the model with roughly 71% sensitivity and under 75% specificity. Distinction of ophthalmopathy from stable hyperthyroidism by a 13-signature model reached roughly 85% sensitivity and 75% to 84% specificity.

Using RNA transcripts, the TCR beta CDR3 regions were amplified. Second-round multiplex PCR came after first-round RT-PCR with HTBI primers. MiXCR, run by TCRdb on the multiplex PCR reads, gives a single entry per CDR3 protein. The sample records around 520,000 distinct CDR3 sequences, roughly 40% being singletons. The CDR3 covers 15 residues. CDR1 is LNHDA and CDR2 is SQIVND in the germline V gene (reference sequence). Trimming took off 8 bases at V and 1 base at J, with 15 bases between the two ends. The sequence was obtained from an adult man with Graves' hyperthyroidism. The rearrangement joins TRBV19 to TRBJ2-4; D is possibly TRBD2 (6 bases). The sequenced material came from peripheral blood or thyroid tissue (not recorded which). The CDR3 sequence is CASGLGGMAKNIQYF. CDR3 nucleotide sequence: TGTGCCAGTGGACTGGGCGGGATGGCCAAAAACATTCAGTACTTC.